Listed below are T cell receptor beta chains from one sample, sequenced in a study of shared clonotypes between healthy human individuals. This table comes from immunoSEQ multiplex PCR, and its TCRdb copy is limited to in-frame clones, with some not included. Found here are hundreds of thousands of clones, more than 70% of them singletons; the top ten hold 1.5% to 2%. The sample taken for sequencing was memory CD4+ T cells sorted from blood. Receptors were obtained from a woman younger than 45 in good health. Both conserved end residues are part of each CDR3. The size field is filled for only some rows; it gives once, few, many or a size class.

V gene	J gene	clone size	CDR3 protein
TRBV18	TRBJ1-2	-	CASSPKQVSYGYTF
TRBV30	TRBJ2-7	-	CAWSGQGTYEQYF
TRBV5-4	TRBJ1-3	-	CASSLDLQASGNTIYF
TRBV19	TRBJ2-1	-	CASSIDSGPYNEQFF
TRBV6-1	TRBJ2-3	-	CASSGLAGVRTDTQYF
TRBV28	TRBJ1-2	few	CASSRQGDYGYTF
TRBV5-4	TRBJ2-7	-	CASRDDTRGPYEQYF
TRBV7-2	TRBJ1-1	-	CASSLVAGTEAFF
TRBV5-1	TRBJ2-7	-	CASSLGDRDFHEQYF
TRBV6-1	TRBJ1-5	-	CASSGDRLRPQHF
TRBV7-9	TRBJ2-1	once	CASSWGSGRVGEQFF
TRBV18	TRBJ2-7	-	CASSPLQGDEQYF
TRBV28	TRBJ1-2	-	CASSPPGRSPLPGYTF
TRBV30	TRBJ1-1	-	CAWDRGSTEAFF
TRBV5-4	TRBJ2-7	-	CASSAPGLAGLEQYF
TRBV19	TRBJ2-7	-	CASKRAGDFYEQYF
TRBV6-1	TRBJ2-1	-	CASSVASGAYNEQFF
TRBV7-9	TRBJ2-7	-	CASSVPGLEGSEQYF
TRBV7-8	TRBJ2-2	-	CASTRTENTGELFF
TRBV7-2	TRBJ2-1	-	CASSLEGDNYNEQFF
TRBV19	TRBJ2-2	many	CASSIVGIGELFF
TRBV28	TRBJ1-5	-	CASSLATGGGRNQPQHF
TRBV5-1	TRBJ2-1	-	CASSLDLGEQFF
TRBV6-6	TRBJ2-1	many	CASSRLAGGRDEQFF
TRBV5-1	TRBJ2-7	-	CASSSTGDSLIAYEQYF
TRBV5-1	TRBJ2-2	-	CASSLASGINTGELFF